This T cell receptor beta chain was retrieved from a study of untreated major depressive disorder. CDR3 size: 19 residues. Losses at the gene ends were 5 bases for V and 0 bases for J; bases not matched to a gene: 13. The germline gives CDR1 SGHTA, CDR2 FQGTGA. Sequencing was performed with immunoSEQ multiplex PCR; in TCRdb, only in-frame clones are kept and a portion is missing. The sample carries about 25,000 clones, roughly nine tenths recorded once. This clone has only a few counts. The antigen remains undetermined. General observations from the study: TRBV05-01 (Vbeta 5.1) usage was higher in CD4+ T cells of depressed patients than controls.

The chain is built from TRBV7-3 and TRBJ2-6, with 7 positions matching TRBD1. The sequenced sample consisted of CD4+ T cells from PBMCs. This sequence was found in a woman in her thirties with major depressive disorder. CDR3 sequence reads: CASSLPLTGPLSGANVLTF. CDR3 in DNA: TGTGCCAGCAGCCTCCCTTTGACAGGGCCCCTCTCTGGGGCCAACGTCCTGACTTTC.